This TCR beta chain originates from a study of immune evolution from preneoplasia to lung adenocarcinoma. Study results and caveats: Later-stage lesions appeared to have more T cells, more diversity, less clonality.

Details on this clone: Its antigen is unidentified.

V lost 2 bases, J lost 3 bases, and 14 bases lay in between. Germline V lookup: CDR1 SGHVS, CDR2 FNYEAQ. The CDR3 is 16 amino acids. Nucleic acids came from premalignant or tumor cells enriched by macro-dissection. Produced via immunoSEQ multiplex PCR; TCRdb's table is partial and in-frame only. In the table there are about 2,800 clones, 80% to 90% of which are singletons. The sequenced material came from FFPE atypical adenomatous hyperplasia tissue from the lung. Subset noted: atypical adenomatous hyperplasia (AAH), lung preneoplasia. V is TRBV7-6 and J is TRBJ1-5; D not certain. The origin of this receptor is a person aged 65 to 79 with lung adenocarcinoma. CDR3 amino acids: CASSLNFGQDNQPQHF. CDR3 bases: TGTGCCAGCAGCTTAAACTTCGGCCAGGACAATCAGCCCCAGCATTTT.